This T cell receptor beta chain was obtained from a study of response to subunit inactivated influenza vaccine. Whole-study results and caveats: Authors suggested each seasonal influenza vaccination recruits few new T cells.

This clonotype appeared many times. Its antigen is undetermined. TCRdb used MiXCR to reprocess the RT-PCR reads, holding one entry per CDR3 protein. The sample has approximately 290,000 distinct CDR3 sequences; approximately 20% are singletons. V trimming: 6 bases; J trimming: 5 bases; junction bases outside the gene matches: 10. The CDR3 spans 15 residues. The germline gives CDR1 MDHEN, CDR2 SYDVKM. Here the sequenced sample was PBMCs from blood, taken around 22 months after vaccination. The TCR comes from a man aged 50-75 years who received an inactivated influenza vaccine. The rearrangement joins TRBV28 to TRBJ2-7, with TRBD1 identical over 10 bases. CDR3 in DNA: TGTGCCAGCAGCTACACGGGACAGGGGAACCACGAGCAGTACTTC. This translates into CASSYTGQGNHEQYF.